The rows below give T cell receptor beta chains drawn from one sample of a study of cytomegalovirus exposure and HLA in healthy donors. The table came from immunoSEQ multiplex PCR; TCRdb's copy has only in-frame clones and leaves some out. The sample includes 150,000 to 200,000 clones, 79% of them seen just once. Sequencing was performed on PBMCs. These receptors all come from a woman aged 45-59 years in good health and CMV-seronegative. Each CDR3 is given with its conserved first and last residue. Fields, in order: V gene, D gene, clone size, J gene, CDR3 DNA, CDR3 protein. D genes are given only for firm matches. The size of a clone is reported for some rows only, either as once, few or many, or as a class for expanded clones.

TRBV11-2,TRBD1,.,TRBJ1-2,TGTGCCGGCAGCCCGGCGGACAGGGGGAAGCACACCTTC,CAGSPADRGKHTF
TRBV7-9,.,once,TRBJ2-1,TGTGCCAGCAGCTTAGCGAGAGGGGGGCAGTTCTTC,CASSLARGGQFF
TRBV2,.,.,TRBJ1-2,TGTGCCAGCAGTGATCTCCGGGTCTATGGCTACACCTTC,CASSDLRVYGYTF
TRBV6-5,TRBD2,.,TRBJ2-7,TGTGCCAGCAGACCCTTAGCGGGAGGCACCTACGAGCAGTACTTC,CASRPLAGGTYEQYF
TRBV19,.,once,TRBJ1-1,TGTGCCAGTAGTACCAGGGGCCCTGAAGCTTTCTTT,CASSTRGPEAFF
TRBV5-1,TRBD1,.,TRBJ2-7,TGCGCCAGTCACAAGCGGACAGGGGGCTACGAGCAGTACTTC,CASHKRTGGYEQYF
TRBV5-4,.,.,TRBJ2-7,TGTGCCAGCAGCTCTGGACTCGACCGGCAGCCCTACGAGCAGTACTTC,CASSSGLDRQPYEQYF
TRBV5-1,.,.,TRBJ2-7,TGCGCCAGCAGCTTGCAGGGAAACGAGCAGTACTTC,CASSLQGNEQYF
TRBV9,.,.,TRBJ2-1,TGTGCCAGCAGCGTAGGGGAGCTCGAGCAGTTCTTC,CASSVGELEQFF
TRBV11-3,TRBD1,.,TRBJ2-7,TGTGCCAGCAGCTTAAGTGGACAGGGGGTTGGCGAGCAGTACTTC,CASSLSGQGVGEQYF
TRBV9,.,.,TRBJ1-5,TGTGCCAGCAGCGTAGGCCCGGGAGGGGAACAGCCCCAGCATTTT,CASSVGPGGEQPQHF
TRBV11-2,TRBD1,.,TRBJ2-7,TGTGCCAGCAGCCGACAACAGGGGTCGTCCTACGAGCAGTACTTC,CASSRQQGSSYEQYF
TRBV7-3,.,.,TRBJ2-2,TGTGCCAGCAGCCCTCTAGTGGGCGGGGAGCTGTTTTTT,CASSPLVGGELFF
TRBV18,TRBD2,.,TRBJ2-1,TGTGCCAGCTCACCAGGACGGGAGGCGTACGAGCAGTTCTTC,CASSPGREAYEQFF
TRBV10-3,.,few,TRBJ2-2,TGTGCCATCAGTGAGTCGACTCGGCAGGGAACCGGGGAGCTGTTTTTT,CAISESTRQGTGELFF
TRBV27,.,.,TRBJ2-3,TGTGCCAGCATCCCCAGGAGGGGGGGTAGCACAGATACGCAGTATTTT,CASIPRRGGSTDTQYF
TRBV4-3,.,.,TRBJ2-3,TGCGCCAGCAGCCAAGACCCGGGAACCCAAGTTACGCAGTATTTT,CASSQDPGTQVTQYF
TRBV28,.,.,TRBJ2-7,TGTGCCAGCAGTTTGTCAGGGGAAAGGGCCTACGAGCAGTACTTC,CASSLSGERAYEQYF
TRBV28,TRBD1,.,TRBJ1-5,TGTGCCAGCAGCTGGGGACAGGACAATCAGCCCCAGCATTTT,CASSWGQDNQPQHF
TRBV18,TRBD1,.,TRBJ1-4,TGTGCCAGCTCACCGGGACAGGCAACTAATGAAAAACTGTTTTTT,CASSPGQATNEKLFF
TRBV28,TRBD1,.,TRBJ1-4,TGTGCCAGCAGCCGACCGATGAGGGGAAGAGGGGGCCCTAATGAAAAACTGTTTTTT,CASSRPMRGRGGPNEKLFF
TRBV7-2,TRBD1,.,TRBJ2-5,TGTGCCAGCAGCGTAACCGGGACAGGGGAGACCCAGTACTTC,CASSVTGTGETQYF
TRBV6-1,TRBD1,few,TRBJ1-2,TGTGCCAGCAGTGAGGACAGGGGATCGGTCTATGGCTACACCTTC,CASSEDRGSVYGYTF
TRBV9,.,.,TRBJ1-3,TGTGCCAGCAGCGTAGACAGGGGAAACACCATATATTTT,CASSVDRGNTIYF
TRBV6-5,TRBD1,.,TRBJ2-5,TGTGCCAGCAGTTACCCAGGACAGGGAAGAGAGACCCAGTACTTC,CASSYPGQGRETQYF
TRBV4-2,.,.,TRBJ2-7,TGTGCCAGCAGCCCAGGATTAGGAGGTTACGAGCAGTACTTC,CASSPGLGGYEQYF
TRBV6-4,TRBD1,.,TRBJ1-2,TGTGCCAGCAGTGCTTGGACAGGATGGGGTGGCTACACCTTC,CASSAWTGWGGYTF
TRBV4-3,TRBD2,.,TRBJ2-1,TGCGCCAGCAGCCCAGGGACTAGCAACAATGAGCAGTTCTTC,CASSPGTSNNEQFF
TRBV15,TRBD1,.,TRBJ2-7,TGTGCCACCAGCAGAGTGAGGACAGGGGTCTACGAGCAGTACTTC,CATSRVRTGVYEQYF
TRBV19,TRBD1,.,TRBJ2-1,TGTGCCAGTAGTATTACTGGACAGGGGGTCTACAATGAGCAGTTCTTC,CASSITGQGVYNEQFF
TRBV7-9,.,.,TRBJ2-2,TGTGCCAGCAGCTTAAATAACGGGGAGCTGTTTTTT,CASSLNNGELFF
TRBV11-2,.,.,TRBJ1-4,TGTGCCAGCAGCCCCGCCGGTCAGACAGAAAAACTGTTTTTT,CASSPAGQTEKLFF
TRBV5-1,.,.,TRBJ1-1,TGCGCCAGCAGCTTGGAGGGGGGGGTCTGGGGCACTGAAGCTTTCTTT,CASSLEGGVWGTEAFF
TRBV5-8,.,.,TRBJ2-1,TGTGCCAGCAGCCAAGCAGGGAGGACTGACAATGAGCAGTTCTTC,CASSQAGRTDNEQFF
TRBV6-6,TRBD1,.,TRBJ1-1,TGTGCCAGCAGGGACAGGGTCGGGAACACTGAAGCTTTCTTT,CASRDRVGNTEAFF
TRBV2,TRBD2,.,TRBJ2-3,TGTGCCAGCACCTCGAAGAGGGAGGGTACGCAGTATTTT,CASTSKREGTQYF
TRBV5-6,TRBD1,.,TRBJ1-3,TGTGCCAGCAGCTTGGGGCCCAGGGGGCCTTACACCATATATTTT,CASSLGPRGPYTIYF
TRBV7-9,.,.,TRBJ2-7,TGTGCCAGCAGCTGGGACACCAAACCCTACGAGCAGTACTTC,CASSWDTKPYEQYF
TRBV5-4,TRBD1,few,TRBJ1-5,TGTGCCAGCAGCAGACAGGGTGGGAATCAGCCCCAGCATTTT,CASSRQGGNQPQHF